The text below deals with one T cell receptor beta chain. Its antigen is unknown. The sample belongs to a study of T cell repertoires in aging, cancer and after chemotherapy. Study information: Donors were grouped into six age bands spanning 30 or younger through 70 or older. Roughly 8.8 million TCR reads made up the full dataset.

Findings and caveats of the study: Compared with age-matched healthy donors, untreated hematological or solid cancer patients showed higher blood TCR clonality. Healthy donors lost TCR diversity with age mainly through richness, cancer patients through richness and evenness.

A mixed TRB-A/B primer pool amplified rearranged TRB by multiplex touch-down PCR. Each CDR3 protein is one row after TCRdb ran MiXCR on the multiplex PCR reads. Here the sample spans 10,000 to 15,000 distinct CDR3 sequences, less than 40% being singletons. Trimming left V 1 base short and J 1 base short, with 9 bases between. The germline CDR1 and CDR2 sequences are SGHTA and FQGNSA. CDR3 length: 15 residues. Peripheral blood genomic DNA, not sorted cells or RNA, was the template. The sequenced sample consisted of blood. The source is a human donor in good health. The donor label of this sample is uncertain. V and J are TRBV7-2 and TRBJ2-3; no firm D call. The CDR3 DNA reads TGTGCCAGCAGCTTAGGGCTCCGACGCACAGATACGCAGTATTTT. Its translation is CASSLGLRRTDTQYF.